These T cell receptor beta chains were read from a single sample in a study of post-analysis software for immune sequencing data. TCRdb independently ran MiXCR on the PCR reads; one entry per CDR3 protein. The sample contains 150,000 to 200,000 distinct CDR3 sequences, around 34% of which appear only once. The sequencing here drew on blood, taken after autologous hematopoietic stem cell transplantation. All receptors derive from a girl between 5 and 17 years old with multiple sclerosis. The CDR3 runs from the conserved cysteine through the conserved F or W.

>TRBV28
CASSGGQSNGYTF
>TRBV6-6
CASSPADHKAHTDTQYF
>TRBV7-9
CASSLPLGNEQFF
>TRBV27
CASSLSTGGDTQYF
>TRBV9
CASSVGQGNTEAFF
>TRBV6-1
CASSPPEGPLSGAYEQYF
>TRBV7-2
CASSFTGVYEQYF
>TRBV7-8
CASNHGWIWETQYF
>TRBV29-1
CSVDSRLGGRNYEQYF
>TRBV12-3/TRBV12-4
CASSPDSYRAHGYTF
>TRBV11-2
CASSLRGDPYNEQFF
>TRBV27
CASSFGSGTGNSGANVLTF
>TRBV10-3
CAIRKGTVNSPLHF
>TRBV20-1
CSARLPGGYPEAFF
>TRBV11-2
CASSSERLAGRLEQYF
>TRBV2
CASSTDKLSNQPQHF
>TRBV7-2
CASSRTSGLQETQYF
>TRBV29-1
CSASGLTYEQYF
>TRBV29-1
CSVEASETQYF
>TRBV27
CASSLVQGLKDEQFF